The 22 T cell receptor beta chains presented below share a single source sample, sequenced in a study of graft-versus-host responses after intestinal transplantation. Profiled with immunoSEQ multiplex PCR; TCRdb holds only in-frame clones, not every one. The sample yields about 120,000 clones, about 92% seen once. These receptors' antigens are unknown. The sequencing used unstimulated CD4+ T cells sorted from spleen or lymph node cells, collected before transplant. The receptors were sampled from a human donor who was the organ donor for an intestinal transplant.

This chain uses TRBV30 with TRBJ2-2; unclear D gene. Trimming took off 4 bases at V and 4 bases at J, with 10 bases between the two ends. This CDR3 has 13 amino acids. Germline V gene sequence: CDR1 GTSNPN, CDR2 SVGIG (reference sequence). Here the CDR3 reads CAWNPLGTGELFF. The DNA for the CDR3 is TGTGCCTGGAACCCATTGGGCACCGGGGAGCTGTTTTTT.

With respect to this clone: The same CDR3 can be traced to other DNA sequences in this sample. The chain combines TRBV6-5 with TRBJ2-5; D unresolved. Trimming cost V 0 bases and J 4 bases, with 0 bases left between them. The germline gives CDR1 MNHEY, CDR2 SVGAGI. The CDR3 covers 11 residues. The CDR3 nucleotides are TGTGCCAGCAGTTACTCAGAGACCCAGTACTTC. Amino acids: CASSYSETQYF.

The CDR3 nucleotides are TGTGCCAGCAGCTTAGCGCTCAGACTAGCGGGAGGAGGGGGGCAGTACTTC. This gives the protein CASSLALRLAGGGGQYF. The gene calls are TRBV7-2 and TRBJ2-7; 13 bases match TRBD2. V trimming: 0 bases; J trimming: 9 bases; junction bases outside the gene matches: 11. This CDR3 comprises 17 residues. The germline CDR1 and CDR2 sequences are SGHTA and FQGNSA.

The CDR3 region is CASSSRLGPTNTEAFF. CDR3 bases: TGTGCCAGCAGTTCTCGTCTTGGGCCGACGAACACTGAAGCTTTCTTT. The chain joins TRBV2 to TRBJ1-1; the D is unclear. Between the trimmed V and J ends, which lost 5 bases and 1 base, there was a span of 17 bases. Germline CDR1 and CDR2: SNHLY and FYNNEI. CDR3 length equals 16 residues.

The chain is built from TRBV28 and TRBJ2-7; the match to TRBD2 covers 7 bases. The CDR3 sequence is 12 residues long. Germline V CDR1 and CDR2: MDHEN, SYDVKM. V was clipped by 7 bases and J by 5 bases; unmatched bases: 5. The CDR3 DNA follows: TGTGCCAGCATCGGGGGGAGCCACGAGCAGTACTTC. It encodes CASIGGSHEQYF.

The chain links TRBV6-6 to TRBJ2-7; D is ambiguous. Trimming stripped 0 bases from V and 2 bases from J, with 11 bases between. The germline gives CDR1 MNHNY, CDR2 SVGAGI (reference sequence). This CDR3 is built from 15 residues. The CDR3 DNA reads TGTGCCAGCAGTTACTCGACGGTAGGGACCTACGAGCAGTACTTC. This codes for CASSYSTVGTYEQYF.

The chain carries TRBV7-9 and TRBJ2-3; 10 positions match TRBD2. Germline values: CDR1 SEHNR, CDR2 FQNEAQ (reference sequence). The V gene end was trimmed by 2 bases and the J gene end by 3 bases; junction bases not matched to a gene: 5. The CDR3 contains 16 residues. The CDR3 DNA sequence: TGTGCCAGCAGCTTATCTAGCGGGAGAAATACAGATACGCAGTATTTT. Protein sequence: CASSLSSGRNTDTQYF.

This chain joins TRBV4-1 and TRBJ2-1; TRBD2 is a possible D gene (6 bases). CDR3 length: 17 amino acids. Trimming shortened V by 0 bases and J by 8 bases, and 20 bases separated the two germline ends. Germline loops: CDR1 MGHRA, CDR2 YSYEKL. CDR3 sequence: CASSQDPWGRREDEQFF. The CDR3 DNA is TGCGCCAGCAGCCAAGACCCCTGGGGGAGAAGGGAGGATGAGCAGTTCTTC.

The gene calls are TRBV4-3 and TRBJ2-7, with D possibly TRBD2 on 6 matching bases. Germline CDR1 and CDR2: LGHNA and YSLEER. Between the trimmed V and J ends, which lost 0 bases and 11 bases, there was a span of 14 bases. This CDR3 has 13 amino acids. The CDR3 region has the DNA TGCGCCAGCAGCCAAGATTTCCGGGAGAAGAAGTACTTC. Its protein product is CASSQDFREKKYF.

CDR3: CASSWEGVSGEAFF. In DNA, the CDR3 is TGTGCCAGCAGCTGGGAGGGTGTCTCCGGTGAAGCTTTCTTT. This rearrangement joins TRBV5-6 to TRBJ1-1; no reliable D call. Germline V gene sequence: CDR1 SGHDT, CDR2 YYEEEE. CDR3 length: 14 amino acids. Trimming cost V 3 bases and J 7 bases, with 16 bases left between them.

The rearrangement joins TRBV2 to TRBJ2-1; D ambiguous. CDR1 SNHLY and CDR2 FYNNEI come from the germline V gene. The CDR3 contains 15 residues. Trimming left V 7 bases short and J 0 bases short, with 13 bases between. Written as DNA, the CDR3 is TGTGCCAGCATGGCAGGAGCGAGCTCCTACAATGAGCAGTTCTTC. This sequence encodes CASMAGASSYNEQFF.

This clone was seen just once. The V call is TRBV5-6, the J call TRBJ2-7; 7 nucleotides line up with TRBD1. Trimming took 3 bases from V and 3 from J; bases not matched to a gene: 3. The CDR3 covers 13 residues. Germline CDR1 reads SGHDT; CDR2 reads YYEEEE. CDR3: CASSSGTVYEQYF. CDR3 sequence (DNA): TGTGCCAGCAGCTCGGGGACAGTCTACGAGCAGTACTTC.

This rearrangement joins TRBV27 to TRBJ1-6; unclear D gene. The CDR3 contains 17 residues. The germline gives CDR1 MNHEY, CDR2 SMNVEV (reference sequence). V gave up 8 bases and J gave up 0 bases, with 17 bases separating them. The CDR3 coding sequence is TGTGCCAGCGGACCGTTACAAGAGAGCTCCTATAATTCACCCCTCCACTTT. Residues: CASGPLQESSYNSPLHF.

This sequence joins TRBV7-9 and TRBJ2-2; either TRBD1 or TRBD2 may supply D (5 bases each). The CDR3 extends over 16 amino acids. From germline, CDR1 is SEHNR and CDR2 FQNEAQ (reference sequence). With 2 bases removed from V and 5 bases from J, the gap between germline ends came to 15 bases. CDR3 loop: CASSLWSGAGTGELFF. CDR3 DNA: TGTGCCAGCAGCTTATGGTCCGGGGCCGGAACCGGGGAGCTGTTTTTT. Filled out from reference TRBV7-9 and TRBJ2-2, the complete variable domain reads DTGVSQNPRHKITKRGQNVTFRCDPISEHNRLYWYRQTLGQGPEFLTYFQNEAQLEKSRLLSDRFSAERPKGSFSTLEIQRTEQGDSAMYLCASSLWSGAGTGELFFGEGSRLTVL.

Notes on this clone: The identical CDR3 is also encoded by other nucleotide sequences in the sample. The chain carries TRBV6-5 and TRBJ2-7; D unresolved. The CDR3 contains 11 residues. With 2 bases removed from V and 4 bases from J, the gap between germline ends came to 3 bases. The germline V gene encodes CDR1 MNHEY and CDR2 SVGAGI. The CDR3 DNA is TGTGCCAGCAGTTACCTGTACGAGCAGTACTTC. Encoded protein: CASSYLYEQYF.

This rearrangement joins TRBV6-6 to TRBJ2-3; 9 bases agree with TRBD2. CDR1 and CDR2 (germline): MNHNY, SVGAGI (reference sequence). The V and J ends lost 3 bases and 4 bases, in that order; junction bases with no gene match: 5. This CDR3 comprises 15 residues. The CDR3 protein is CASSYTSGFSDTQYF. The CDR3 bases are TGTGCCAGCAGTTATACTAGCGGGTTCTCAGATACGCAGTATTTT.

For this clone: One end of the junction varies from germline; a read error may be responsible. The same CDR3 also results from other DNA sequences found in this sample. This rearrangement joins TRBV6-1 to TRBJ2-6; possibly TRBD1 or TRBD2 for D (5 bases each). The CDR3 has 17 amino acids. From germline, CDR1 is MNHNS and CDR2 SASEGT. The CDR3 DNA is TGCGCCAGCAGTGAAGCACCAGGGACCTCTGGGGCCAACGTCCTGACTTTC. It codes for CASSEAPGTSGANVLTF.

V gene TRBV7-9 combines with J gene TRBJ1-1; D perhaps matches TRBD1 (6 bases). This CDR3 has 13 amino acids. V was shortened by 5 bases and J by 3 bases, with 10 bases between the two germline ends. Germline V gene sequence: CDR1 SEHNR, CDR2 FQNEAQ (reference sequence). The CDR3 spells CASSHNRDTEAFF. The CDR3 DNA reads TGTGCCAGCAGCCATAACAGGGACACTGAAGCTTTCTTT.

The chain has TRBV11-2 and TRBJ2-5; D is possibly TRBD1 or TRBD2 (5 bases each). Per germline, CDR1 SGHAT and CDR2 FQNNGV. The V gene lost 1 base and the J gene lost 6 bases, with 15 bases spanning the gap. This CDR3 has 15 amino acids. CDR3 bases: TGTGCCAGCAGCTTAGTCTCGGGGCCGGGCCAGACCCAGTACTTC. This gives the protein CASSLVSGPGQTQYF.

CDR3: CASSLSNQPQHF. The CDR3 nucleotides are TGTGCCAGCAGCTTGAGCAATCAGCCCCAGCATTTT. This chain links TRBV5-6 with TRBJ1-5; D not certain. V was shortened by 1 base and J by 1 base, with 0 bases between the two germline ends. Germline values: CDR1 SGHDT, CDR2 YYEEEE. This CDR3 region has 12 residues.

The chain is built from TRBV19 and TRBJ2-1; a possible D gene is TRBD2 (5 bases). The germline V and J ends were trimmed by 6 bases and 0 bases, with 15 bases remaining between them. The CDR3 is 16 residues long. The germline V gene encodes CDR1 LNHDA and CDR2 SQIVND (reference sequence). This CDR3 is CASSIRPGSSYNEQFF. In nucleotides, the CDR3 is TGTGCCAGTAGCATCCGGCCGGGGAGCTCCTACAATGAGCAGTTCTTC.

The V and J genes are TRBV5-1 and TRBJ2-1; 12 nucleotides align to TRBD2. Germline CDR1 SGHRS, CDR2 YFSETQ. J lost 2 bases, V lost 1 base, and 1 base had no gene match. The CDR3 consists of 16 residues. CDR3 nucleotide sequence: TGCGCCAGCAGCTTGCTAGCGGGAGGGGCCTACAATGAGCAGTTCTTC. Residues: CASSLLAGGAYNEQFF.